The 22 T cell receptor beta chains listed next were all sequenced from one sample in a study of T-cell reconstitution after alpha-beta-depleted transplantation in children. Unique molecular identifiers were used in preparing the TCRbeta library. TCRdb passed the PCR reads through MiXCR, listing each CDR3 protein once. The data contain about 440,000 distinct CDR3 sequences, 43% of them singletons. Source: PBMCs, taken before TCRalphabeta/CD19-depleted stem cell transplant. All receptors derive from a girl aged 2 to 9 with aplastic anemia, due to receive a stem cell transplant.

This clonotype came up once. The chain recombines TRBV5-1 with TRBJ2-2, with 10 bases lining up with TRBD2. V gave up 6 bases and J gave up 2 bases; unmatched junction bases: 19. The CDR3 consists of 20 residues. Germline V CDR1 and CDR2: SGHRS, YFSETQ. The CDR3 DNA is TGCGCCAGCAACCCGATCCCGGCTAGCGGGAGAAGTTATAACACCGGGGAGCTGTTTTTT. Translation: CASNPIPASGRSYNTGELFF.

The chain uses TRBV7-8 and TRBJ2-5; 7 nucleotides line up with TRBD1. CDR3 length: 15 amino acids. Germline lookup yields CDR1 SGHVS and CDR2 FQNEAQ. Unmatched junction bases numbered 11, after V lost 5 bases and J lost 5 bases. CDR3 protein: CASSLGQVILETQYF. In DNA, the CDR3 is TGTGCCAGCAGCCTCGGACAGGTGATTTTGGAGACCCAGTACTTC.

This clonotype was seen ten or more times. J is TRBJ2-7 and V is TRBV12-3 or TRBV12-4; tentative D call: TRBD1 (5 bases). This CDR3 region has 11 residues. Deletions cut 3 bases from V and 5 bases from J, with 5 bases between. CDR3 sequence reads: CASSFRDEQYF. The DNA of the CDR3 is TGTGCCAGCAGTTTCAGGGACGAGCAGTACTTC.

Many counts were recorded for this clonotype. This chain joins TRBV25-1 and TRBJ1-6, with 7 bases that match TRBD1. Germline CDR1 is MGHDK and CDR2 is SYGVNS. The length of the CDR3 is 14 residues. The V gene end was trimmed by 4 bases and the J gene end by 3 bases; junction bases not matched to a gene: 0. The CDR3: CASSGQGYNSPLHF. In nucleotides, the CDR3 is TGTGCCAGCAGTGGACAGGGCTATAATTCACCCCTCCACTTT.

This clonotype was seen many times. The chain has TRBV12-3 or TRBV12-4 and TRBJ2-7; the match to TRBD1 covers 9 bases. V shed 3 bases and J 5 bases; nucleotides not matched to a gene: 11. The CDR3 totals 16 residues. CDR3 DNA: TGTGCCAGCAGTTTTCCTACCGGGACAGGGATTAACGAGCAGTACTTC. Amino acid sequence: CASSFPTGTGINEQYF.

This clonotype was found many times. The chain couples TRBV29-1 to TRBJ2-1; D assignment may be TRBD1 or TRBD2 (6 bases each). V lost 3 bases, J lost 9 bases, and 12 bases lay in between. Looked up from germline, CDR1 is SQVTM and CDR2 is ANQGSEA. The CDR3 extends over 12 amino acids. The CDR3 loop reads CSVDLGGGEQFF. The CDR3 coding sequence is TGCAGCGTTGACCTAGGGGGAGGTGAGCAGTTCTTC.

The V gene is TRBV5-1, the J gene TRBJ2-1, with D perhaps TRBD2 (6 bases). The CDR3 is 14 amino acids. The ends were cut back, 4 bases at V and 4 bases at J, with 12 bases in the middle. Germline CDR1 SGHRS, CDR2 YFSETQ. CDR3 in amino acids: CASSQVRGYNEQFF. CDR3 coding DNA: TGCGCCAGCAGCCAAGTACGGGGGTACAATGAGCAGTTCTTC.

This clonotype showed up just a few times. The J gene is TRBJ1-1, the V gene TRBV5-1; the match to TRBD1 covers 7 bases. V lost 4 bases, J lost 0 bases, and 9 bases stayed unmatched. The CDR3 contains 16 residues. Germline loops: CDR1 SGHRS, CDR2 YFSETQ. Here the CDR3 DNA reads TGCGCCAGCAGCCCCAGGGGGGGCGGAATGAACACTGAAGCTTTCTTT. As protein: CASSPRGGGMNTEAFF.

This clonotype has a single count. The chain recombines TRBV10-3 with TRBJ2-5; 8 bases are a match to TRBD2. J lost 5 bases, V lost 8 bases, and 13 bases had no gene match. The CDR3 runs to 15 residues. Germline V gene data show CDR1 as ENHRY and CDR2 as SYGVKD. The CDR3 sequence: CAIARNGGEEETQYF. As DNA, the CDR3 is TGTGCCATCGCGAGGAACGGGGGGGAGGAGGAGACCCAGTACTTC.

This clonotype was counted at least ten times. The V and J genes are TRBV29-1 and TRBJ2-1, with 11 bases identical to TRBD2. This CDR3 has 18 amino acids. The germline CDR1 and CDR2 sequences are SQVTM and ANQGSEA. After removal of 4 bases from V and 2 bases from J, the junction contained 13 bases not matched to a gene. CDR3 region: CSVVHVASGRIPYNEQFF. CDR3 sequence (DNA): TGCAGCGTTGTCCATGTGGCTAGCGGGAGGATCCCCTACAATGAGCAGTTCTTC.

V usage is TRBV27 and J usage is TRBJ2-5; 14 nucleotides line up with TRBD2. The CDR3 runs 15 residues. Germline V gene lookup returns CDR1 MNHEY and CDR2 SMNVEV (reference sequence). V trimming: 5 bases; J trimming: 5 bases; junction bases outside the gene matches: 4. DNA for the CDR3: TGTGCCAGCAGTCCACGACTAGCGGGAGGGGAGACCCAGTACTTC. It codes for CASSPRLAGGETQYF.

This clonotype came up a few times. The gene calls are TRBV20-1 and TRBJ2-7; perhaps TRBD2 as D (5 bases). With 6 bases removed from V and 0 bases from J, the gap between germline ends came to 15 bases. Germline CDR1 is DFQATT and CDR2 is SNEGSKA (reference sequence). There are 14 residues in the CDR3. CDR3 residues: CSATLAHSSYEQYF. In DNA form, the CDR3 reads TGCAGTGCCACATTAGCGCACAGCTCCTACGAGCAGTACTTC.

Comment on this clonotype: A read error may be the cause here, since a much bigger clone is one base away. This chain uses TRBV12-3 or TRBV12-4 with TRBJ1-2; tentatively, D is TRBD1 (5 bases). The CDR3 loop spans 13 amino acids. The CDR3 DNA follows: TGTGCCAGCAGTGGGGCCTTGGCCTATGGCGACACCTTC. Its protein is CASSGALAYGDTF.

This clonotype was counted ten times or more. This chain links TRBV20-1 with TRBJ2-1, with 9 nucleotides matching TRBD2. The V segment lost 1 base and the J segment 3 bases; nucleotides outside the gene matches: 7. Per the germline V gene, CDR1 is DFQATT and CDR2 is SNEGSKA (reference sequence). The CDR3 loop spans 16 amino acids. CDR3: CSARGVAGAFYNEQFF. CDR3 sequence (DNA): TGCAGTGCTAGAGGGGTAGCGGGAGCTTTCTACAATGAGCAGTTCTTC.

This clonotype was counted at least ten times. The chain has TRBV6-1 and TRBJ1-1; D might be TRBD1 (6 bases). This CDR3 has 16 amino acids. Germline V gene sequence: CDR1 MNHNS, CDR2 SASEGT. Trimming cost V 6 bases and J 4 bases, with 21 bases left between them. The CDR3 DNA reads as TGTGCCAGCAGCTTCTTCATTGGACAGCGAACCACTGAAGCTTTCTTT. Amino acids: CASSFFIGQRTTEAFF.

CDR3 coding DNA: TGTGCCAGCAGTCAAGGTACTCACACTGAAGCTTTCTTT. It translates to CASSQGTHTEAFF. This rearrangement joins TRBV6-1 to TRBJ1-1; D call uncertain. The CDR3 contains 13 residues. CDR1 and CDR2 from the germline V gene are MNHNS and SASEGT. The ends were cut back, 5 bases at V and 3 bases at J, with 10 bases in the middle.

This chain links TRBV11-2 with TRBJ2-7; 10 positions agree with TRBD2. This CDR3 region has 20 residues. The junction had 26 bases not matched to a gene; V was cut back by 9 bases and J by 3 bases. Germline CDR1 is SGHAT and CDR2 is FQNNGV. CDR3 DNA: TGTGCCAGGGTCACCAGGAGGGCTAGCGGGAGTTCCGGACTGTTCTACGAGCAGTACTTC. This encodes CARVTRRASGSSGLFYEQYF.

The chain employs TRBV2 and TRBJ2-7; D call uncertain. This CDR3 region has 13 residues. The germline V gene has CDR1 SNHLY and CDR2 FYNNEI. The V and J ends lost 3 bases and 2 bases respectively, with 8 bases between them. The CDR3 loop reads CASSDALAYEQYF. In DNA, the CDR3 is TGTGCCAGCAGTGATGCCTTAGCCTACGAGCAGTACTTC.

In this sample, this clonotype turned up a few times. This may be a read error, as it is one base from a much larger clone. This rearrangement joins TRBV20-1 to TRBJ2-1, with TRBD2 identical over 10 bases. CDR1 DFQATT and CDR2 SNEGSKA come from the germline V gene (reference sequence). V lost 4 bases, J lost 4 bases, and 4 bases stayed unmatched. CDR3 length: 14 residues. CDR3 DNA sequence: TGCAGTGCTACGGGACTAGCGTTTTACAATGAGCAGTTCTTC. This sequence encodes CSATGLAFYNEQFF.

The rearrangement uses TRBV10-3 and TRBJ1-3, with a tentative D call TRBD1 (6 bases). Trimming stripped 6 bases from V and 0 bases from J, with 9 bases between. CDR1 and CDR2 (germline): ENHRY, SYGVKD. This CDR3 region has 14 residues. The CDR3 DNA sequence: TGTGCCATCAGACCGGACAGCTCTGGAAACACCATATATTTT. The encoded protein is CAIRPDSSGNTIYF.

This chain uses TRBV20-1 with TRBJ2-1, with 12 bases identical to TRBD2. The V gene's germline CDR1 is DFQATT and CDR2 SNEGSKA (reference sequence). Trimming removed 1 base from V and 1 base from J; junction bases left unmatched: 2. The length of the CDR3 is 16 residues. The CDR3 here is CSARGLAGGSYNEQFF. CDR3 DNA sequence: TGCAGTGCTAGAGGGCTAGCGGGAGGGTCCTACAATGAGCAGTTCTTC.

This clonotype was seen more than once but under ten times. The rearrangement joins TRBV6-5 to TRBJ1-6, with D hard to call. V gave up 0 bases and J gave up 11 bases, with 17 bases separating them. Germline assignment: CDR1 MNHEY and CDR2 SVGAGI. This CDR3 has 16 residues. CDR3 sequence: CASSYSGSGVGPPLHF. CDR3 bases: TGTGCCAGCAGTTACTCGGGTTCCGGGGTAGGGCCACCCCTCCACTTT.